This T cell receptor (beta chain) originates from a study of early T cells in non-severe SARS-CoV-2 infection. Across the study: Chains were not paired, and sequencing was done on bulk RNA from unsorted whole blood. Study-level results: Comparison of clonotypes with VDJdb favored anti-spike CD8 responses while missing private and CD4 specificities.

Individual cDNA molecules received unique molecular identifiers. TCRdb analysed the 5' RACE reads with MiXCR anew, one entry per CDR3 protein. The sample includes 68,000 or so distinct CDR3 sequences, 9.5% to 13% of them seen just once. In this sample, this clonotype turned up many times. The antigen remains unidentified. Trimming cost V 6 bases and J 4 bases; bases outside gene matches: 4. This CDR3 spans 14 amino acids. Germline-derived CDR1 and CDR2 are MNHNS and SASEGT. The chain is built from TRBV6-1 and TRBJ2-3, with 10 bases aligning to TRBD2. Source material: whole blood. This TCR derives from an adult who was a healthcare worker with PCR-confirmed SARS-CoV-2 infection or an uninfected control (not recorded which). The CDR3 DNA reads TGTGCCAGCAGATCTAGCGGGAGACCAGATACGCAGTATTTT. It specifies CASRSSGRPDTQYF.